Below, 27 T cell receptor beta chains from the same sample are listed, as sequenced in a study of cytomegalovirus exposure and HLA in healthy donors. Primers included in the PCR were 60 Vbeta and 13 Jbeta primers. Clones were sequenced by immunoSEQ multiplex PCR, and TCRdb holds only the in-frame ones, with some missing. This table has 140,000 to 150,000 clones, approximately 76% appearing once. Sequenced sample: PBMCs. The receptors come from a man in his forties in good health and CMV-seronegative.

The chain carries TRBV5-6 and TRBJ1-5; 7 nucleotides align to TRBD1. Per germline, CDR1 SGHDT and CDR2 YYEEEE. The CDR3 length is 15 residues. V was pared by 0 bases and J by 4 bases, with 4 bases of the junction left unmatched. The CDR3 loop is CASSLGTGPNQPQHF. The CDR3 DNA reads as TGTGCCAGCAGCTTGGGGACAGGCCCTAATCAGCCCCAGCATTTT.

This clone was counted between two and nine times. V is TRBV10-2 and J is TRBJ1-1; 8 nucleotides line up with TRBD1. The V and J ends lost 5 bases and 6 bases, in that order; junction bases with no gene match: 11. Germline CDR1 is WSHSY and CDR2 is SAAADI. The CDR3 spans 15 residues. The CDR3 DNA reads as TGCGCCAGCAGTAAGACAGGGGAGGGAGTCGCTGAAGCTTTCTTT. Translated: CASSKTGEGVAEAFF.

A single count supports this clone. The chain is built from TRBV7-9 and TRBJ2-7, with TRBD2 identical over 7 bases. Germline lookup yields CDR1 SEHNR and CDR2 FQNEAQ (reference sequence). The length of the CDR3 is 14 residues. The V gene end was trimmed by 5 bases and the J gene end by 2 bases; junction bases not matched to a gene: 6. DNA of the CDR3: TGTGCCAGCAGCCCGAGCGGGACCGCCTACGAGCAGTACTTC. Amino acid sequence: CASSPSGTAYEQYF.

This chain connects TRBV11-3 to TRBJ2-7; TRBD1 aligns across 10 bases. The CDR3 has 17 residues. The junction had 16 bases not matched to a gene; V was cut back by 5 bases and J by 6 bases. From germline, CDR1 is SGHNT and CDR2 YENEEA. The CDR3 region has the DNA TGTGCCAGCAGCAAAACGCACTTAGGGACAGGGGCCTCCGAGCAGTACTTC. Residues: CASSKTHLGTGASEQYF.

The V and J genes are TRBV7-3 and TRBJ2-3; 14 bases map to TRBD2. This CDR3 is 17 amino acids long. CDR1 and CDR2 (germline): SGHTA, FQGTGA. J was trimmed by 3 bases and V by 5 bases; bases with no gene match: 7. The CDR3 reads CASSPGTSGGGTDTQYF. The CDR3 coding sequence is TGTGCCAGCAGCCCAGGGACTAGCGGGGGAGGAACAGATACGCAGTATTTT.

Only a few counts were recorded for this clone. The chain is built from TRBV27 and TRBJ2-7, with D tentatively TRBD2 (7 bases). This CDR3 has 12 amino acids. The germline V gene has CDR1 MNHEY and CDR2 SMNVEV (reference sequence). V was shortened by 2 bases and J by 9 bases, with 11 bases between the two germline ends. CDR3 sequence: CASSLGGGVQYF. CDR3 DNA sequence: TGTGCCAGCAGTTTAGGCGGGGGCGTGCAGTACTTC.

V gene TRBV10-3 combines with J gene TRBJ2-3; the D gene is possibly TRBD1 (6 bases). The CDR3 is 17 residues long. Germline CDR1 ENHRY, CDR2 SYGVKD. V dropped 3 bases and J dropped 2 bases, with 18 bases sitting between them. DNA of the CDR3: TGTGCCATCAGTGAAAGGGTCGAGGGGGACAACACAGATACGCAGTATTTT. Translated: CAISERVEGDNTDTQYF.

V usage is TRBV28 and J usage is TRBJ1-2; the D gene is possibly TRBD1 (6 bases). CDR3 size: 16 residues. Germline CDR1 and CDR2: MDHEN and SYDVKM. Trimming pared 2 bases from V and 1 base from J, leaving 14 bases between. CDR3 DNA: TGTGCCAGCAGTTTACTGGGACAACTTCTTAACTATGGCTACACCTTC. Translated: CASSLLGQLLNYGYTF.

The chain links TRBV7-8 to TRBJ1-1; TRBD1 aligns across 9 bases. Germline V lookup: CDR1 SGHVS, CDR2 FQNEAQ. This CDR3 has 16 amino acids. Unmatched junction bases numbered 12, after V lost 5 bases and J lost 5 bases. CDR3 amino acids: CASSPSQGAPGTEAFF. CDR3 nucleotides: TGTGCCAGCAGCCCCTCACAGGGGGCGCCGGGGACTGAAGCTTTCTTT.

The chain is built from TRBV27 and TRBJ2-1; TRBD2 matches 10 bases. Trimming cost V 2 bases and J 0 bases; bases outside gene matches: 1. The CDR3 spans 16 residues. Germline CDR1 and CDR2: MNHEY and SMNVEV (reference sequence). CDR3 loop: CASSLLAGVSYNEQFF. CDR3 in DNA: TGTGCCAGCAGTTTACTAGCGGGGGTCTCCTACAATGAGCAGTTCTTC.

This sequence joins TRBV7-2 and TRBJ2-7; perhaps TRBD2 as D (6 bases). In germline, CDR1 is SGHTA, CDR2 FQGNSA. The CDR3 runs 13 residues. Between the trimmed V and J ends, which lost 11 bases and 0 bases, there was a span of 14 bases. Written as DNA, the CDR3 is TGTGCCGCGGGGACGTCGATCTCCTACGAGCAGTACTTC. Translated, it gives CAAGTSISYEQYF.

V and J are TRBV6-6 and TRBJ1-5; D possibly corresponds to TRBD1 (6 bases). The germline V and J ends were trimmed by 6 bases and 6 bases, with 12 bases remaining between them. In germline, CDR1 is MNHNY, CDR2 SVGAGI (reference sequence). The CDR3 covers 13 residues. CDR3 in DNA: TGTGCCAGCAGAGCCAGGGGATCTCAGCCCCAGCATTTT. Its translation is CASRARGSQPQHF.

A few counts support this clone. The genes are TRBV13 and TRBJ2-7; 7 nucleotides line up with TRBD1. The V gene's germline CDR1 is PRHDT and CDR2 FYEKMQ (reference sequence). The CDR3 covers 14 residues. Trimming removed 5 bases from V and 5 bases from J; junction bases left unmatched: 9. CDR3 sequence (DNA): TGTGCCAGCAGCGCGACAGGGATTATTAACGAGCAGTACTTC. It encodes CASSATGIINEQYF. The whole variable domain, remainder taken from reference TRBV13 and TRBJ2-7, is AAGVIQSPRHLIKEKRETATLKCYPIPRHDTVYWYQQGPGQDPQFLISFYEKMQSDKGSIPDRFSAQQFSDYHSELNMSSLELGDSALYFCASSATGIINEQYFGPGTRLTVT.

The chain carries TRBV2 and TRBJ2-1; TRBD1 is a possible D gene (6 bases). CDR1 is SNHLY and CDR2 is FYNNEI in the germline V gene. Trimming removed 5 bases from V and 5 bases from J, with 16 bases in between. The CDR3 has 15 residues. The CDR3 nucleotides are TGTGCCAGCAGTCACAGGGTACTAACCCACAATGAGCAGTTCTTC. Its protein is CASSHRVLTHNEQFF.

The chain carries TRBV27 and TRBJ1-5; D perhaps matches TRBD1 (6 bases). Trimming cost V 4 bases and J 3 bases, with 10 bases left between them. Per germline, CDR1 MNHEY and CDR2 SMNVEV (reference sequence). CDR3 length: 14 residues. This CDR3 is CASSSYRDNQPQHF. The CDR3 DNA reads TGTGCCAGCAGTTCGTACAGGGACAATCAGCCCCAGCATTTT.

The chain uses TRBV6-1 and TRBJ1-1; 7 nucleotides align to TRBD1. CDR1 is MNHNS, CDR2 SASEGT, per germline. CDR3 length: 13 amino acids. J was trimmed by 0 bases and V by 6 bases; bases with no gene match: 1. CDR3 in amino acids: CASRGQLNTEAFF. The CDR3 DNA is TGTGCCAGCAGGGGACAGCTGAACACTGAAGCTTTCTTT.

This clone turned up a few times. The chain carries TRBV28 and TRBJ2-7; 7 bases map to TRBD1. The length of the CDR3 is 14 residues. Per germline, CDR1 MDHEN and CDR2 SYDVKM. J gave up 3 bases and V 3 bases, and 5 bases lay outside the gene matches. For the CDR3, the DNA is TGTGCCAGCAGTTTTTGGGGACAGCACTACGAGCAGTACTTC. Translated: CASSFWGQHYEQYF.

This rearrangement joins TRBV5-1 to TRBJ2-1; D gene unclear. Germline CDR1 SGHRS, CDR2 YFSETQ. CDR3 size: 17 residues. The germline V and J ends were trimmed by 1 base and 4 bases, with 18 bases remaining between them. This CDR3 reads CASSLTLNTRRYNEQFF. CDR3 coding DNA: TGCGCCAGCAGCTTGACGCTAAACACGAGGCGTTACAATGAGCAGTTCTTC.

This sequence joins TRBV9 and TRBJ2-5, with 9 bases lining up with TRBD1. With V trimmed by 2 bases and J by 4 bases, 15 bases remained unmatched. CDR3 size: 18 residues. Germline V lookup: CDR1 SGDLS, CDR2 YYNGEE. CDR3 region: CASSVRANGQGFGETQYF. As DNA, the CDR3 is TGTGCCAGCAGCGTCAGAGCTAACGGACAGGGGTTCGGAGAGACCCAGTACTTC.

The J gene is TRBJ2-5, the V gene TRBV5-4; maybe TRBD2 (5 bases). CDR1 and CDR2 from the germline V gene are SGHNT and YYREEE (reference sequence). The CDR3 covers 14 residues. V was pared by 5 bases and J by 3 bases, with 14 bases between. The CDR3 here is CASRPDYVEETQYF. The CDR3 bases are TGTGCCAGCAGACCCGACTACGTTGAAGAGACCCAGTACTTC.

This clone was recorded once. This chain connects TRBV2 to TRBJ2-3; 9 bases agree with TRBD2. The CDR3 covers 15 residues. V lost 3 bases, J lost 4 bases, and 5 bases stayed unmatched. Germline CDR1 SNHLY, CDR2 FYNNEI. The CDR3, as DNA: TGTGCCAGCAGTGAGGGCGGGGGGGCCCCAGATACGCAGTATTTT. It encodes CASSEGGGAPDTQYF. The full variable domain, in which reference TRBV2 and TRBJ2-3 provide the parts outside the CDR3, is EPEVTQTPSHQVTQMGQEVILRCVPISNHLYFYWYRQILGQKVEFLVSFYNNEISEKSEIFDDQFSVERPDGSNFTLKIRSTKLEDSAMYFCASSEGGGAPDTQYFGPGTRLTVL.

Only a few counts were recorded for this clone. This sequence joins TRBV19 and TRBJ2-2; a possible D gene is TRBD1 (6 bases). CDR1 and CDR2 from the germline V gene are LNHDA and SQIVND (reference sequence). The CDR3 is made up of 15 amino acids. V was cut by 6 bases and J by 1 base, with 12 bases left in between. The CDR3 sequence is CASSKTGLNTGELFF. The CDR3 DNA reads as TGTGCCAGTAGCAAAACAGGGTTGAACACCGGGGAGCTGTTTTTT.

The chain uses TRBV5-4 and TRBJ2-5, with 13 positions matching TRBD2. CDR1 is SGHNT, CDR2 YYREEE, per germline (reference sequence). The junction had 7 bases not matched to a gene; V was cut back by 0 bases and J by 5 bases. The CDR3 is 17 amino acids. The CDR3 nucleotides are TGTGCCAGCAGCTTGGAAGGACTAGCGGGAGTGGGGGAGACCCAGTACTTC. Translation: CASSLEGLAGVGETQYF.

V is TRBV25-1 and J is TRBJ1-6; D is unclear. This CDR3 is built from 12 residues. Trimming pared 5 bases from V and 9 bases from J, leaving 8 bases between. CDR1 and CDR2 from the germline V gene are MGHDK and SYGVNS. Written as DNA, the CDR3 is TGTGCCAGCAGTCCGCGAGCTTCACCCCTCCACTTT. It encodes CASSPRASPLHF.

This clone showed up just once. The V gene is TRBV7-9, the J gene TRBJ2-3, with TRBD2 matching over 13 bases. The germline CDR1 and CDR2 sequences are SEHNR and FQNEAQ (reference sequence). The CDR3 has 18 residues. After removal of 4 bases from V and 4 bases from J, the junction contained 11 bases not matched to a gene. CDR3 nucleotide sequence: TGTGCCAGCAGCTCCTCCTACCGACTAGCGGGGGGATCAGATACGCAGTATTTT. It encodes CASSSSYRLAGGSDTQYF.

In this sample, this clone turned up a few times. The chain uses TRBV29-1 and TRBJ2-1; maybe TRBD1 (5 bases). Deletions cut 3 bases from V and 7 bases from J, with 10 bases between. This CDR3 has 12 residues. CDR1 is SQVTM and CDR2 is ANQGSEA in the germline V gene. For the CDR3, the DNA is TGCAGCGTTGACAGGGTGATAAATGAGCAGTTCTTC. It is translated as CSVDRVINEQFF.

In its sample, this clone was seen a few times. The rearrangement joins TRBV28 to TRBJ2-1, with D maybe TRBD2 (5 bases). Germline V CDR1 and CDR2: MDHEN, SYDVKM. Trimming removed 6 bases from V and 0 bases from J, with 15 bases in between. The CDR3 length is 16 residues. This CDR3 reads CASRLGGSSSYNEQFF. In nucleotides, the CDR3 is TGTGCCAGCAGACTAGGAGGCAGCAGCTCCTACAATGAGCAGTTCTTC.